Sequencing of this T cell receptor (beta chain) was carried out in a study of graft-versus-host responses after intestinal transplantation. The overall study: Tacrolimus plus steroids were given to all recipients for approximately three years, preceded by anti-thymocyte globulin induction. General study results and limits: GvH clonotypes were identified within recipient marrow, with a subset emerging first in ileum or blood.

CDR3 length equals 15 residues. In germline, CDR1 is SGHTA, CDR2 FQGTGA. Trimming removed 4 bases from V and 2 bases from J; junction bases left unmatched: 5. Profiled with immunoSEQ multiplex PCR; TCRdb holds only in-frame clones, not every one. Here the sample spans 65,000 to 90,000 clones, 75% to 95% being singletons. A word on this clone: Its antigen remains unidentified.

The sequence was collected from a human donor who was the organ donor for an intestinal transplant. The rearrangement links TRBV7-3 to TRBJ2-3; TRBD2 matches at 8 bases. The source was unstimulated CD8+ T cells sorted from spleen or lymph node cells, collected before transplant. The CDR3 reads CASSYSGTSTDTQYF. The DNA of the CDR3 is TGTGCCAGCAGCTATAGCGGGACCTCCACAGATACGCAGTATTTT.